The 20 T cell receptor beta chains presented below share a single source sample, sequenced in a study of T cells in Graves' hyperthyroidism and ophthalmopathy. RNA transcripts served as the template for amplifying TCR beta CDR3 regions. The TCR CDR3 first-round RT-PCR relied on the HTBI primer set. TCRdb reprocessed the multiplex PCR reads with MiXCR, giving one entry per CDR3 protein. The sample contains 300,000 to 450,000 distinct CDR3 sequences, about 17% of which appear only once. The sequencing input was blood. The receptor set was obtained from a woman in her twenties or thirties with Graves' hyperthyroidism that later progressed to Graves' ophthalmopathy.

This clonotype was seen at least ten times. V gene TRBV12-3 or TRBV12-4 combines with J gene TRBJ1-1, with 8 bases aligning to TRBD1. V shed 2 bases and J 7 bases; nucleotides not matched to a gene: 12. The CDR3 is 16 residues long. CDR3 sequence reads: CASSLIAGQGDGEAFF. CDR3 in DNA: TGTGCCAGCAGTTTAATTGCAGGACAGGGTGATGGTGAAGCTTTCTTT.

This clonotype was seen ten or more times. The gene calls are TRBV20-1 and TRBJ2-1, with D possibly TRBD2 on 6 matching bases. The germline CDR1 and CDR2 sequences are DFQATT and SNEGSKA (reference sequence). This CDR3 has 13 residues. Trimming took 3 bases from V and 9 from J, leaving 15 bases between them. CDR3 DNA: TGCAGTGCTAGGGGGTGGGGGGTCGGTGAGCAGTTCTTC. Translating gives CSARGWGVGEQFF.

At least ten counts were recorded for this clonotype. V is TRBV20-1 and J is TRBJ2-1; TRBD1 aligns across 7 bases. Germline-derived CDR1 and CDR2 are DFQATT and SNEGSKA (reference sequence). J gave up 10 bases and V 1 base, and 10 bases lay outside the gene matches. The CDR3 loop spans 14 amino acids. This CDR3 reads CSARGLGRGREQFF. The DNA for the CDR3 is TGCAGTGCTAGAGGTCTTGGTAGGGGGCGAGAGCAGTTCTTC.

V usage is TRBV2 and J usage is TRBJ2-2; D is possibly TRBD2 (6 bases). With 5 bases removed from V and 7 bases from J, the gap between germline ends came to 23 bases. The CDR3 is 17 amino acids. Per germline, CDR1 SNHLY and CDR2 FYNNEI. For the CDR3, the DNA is TGTGCCAGCAGTCGGCACCCGGGAGCAGGTTCGGGCGGGGAGCTGTTTTTT. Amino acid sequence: CASSRHPGAGSGGELFF. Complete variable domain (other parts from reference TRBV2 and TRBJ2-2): EPEVTQTPSHQVTQMGQEVILRCVPISNHLYFYWYRQILGQKVEFLVSFYNNEISEKSEIFDDQFSVERPDGSNFTLKIRSTKLEDSAMYFCASSRHPGAGSGGELFFGEGSRLTVL.

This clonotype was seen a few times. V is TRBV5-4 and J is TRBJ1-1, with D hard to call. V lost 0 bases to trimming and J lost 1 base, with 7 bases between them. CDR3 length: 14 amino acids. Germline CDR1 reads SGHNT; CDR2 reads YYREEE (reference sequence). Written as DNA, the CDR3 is TGTGCCAGCAGCTTGGAACAGTCGAACACTGAAGCTTTCTTT. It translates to CASSLEQSNTEAFF.

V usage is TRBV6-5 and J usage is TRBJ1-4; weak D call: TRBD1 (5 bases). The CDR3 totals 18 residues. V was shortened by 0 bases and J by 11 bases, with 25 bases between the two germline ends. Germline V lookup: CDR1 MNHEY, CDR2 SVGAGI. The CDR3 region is CASSYSVQGQHLDGKLFF. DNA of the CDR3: TGTGCCAGCAGTTACTCGGTTCAGGGTCAACACCTGGATGGGAAACTGTTTTTT.

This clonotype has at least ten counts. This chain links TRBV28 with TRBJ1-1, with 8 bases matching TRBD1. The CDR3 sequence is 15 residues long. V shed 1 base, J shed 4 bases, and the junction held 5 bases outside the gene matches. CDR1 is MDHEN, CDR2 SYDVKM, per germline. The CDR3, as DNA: TGTGCCAGCAGTTTATTTGGGACAGGTATCACTGAAGCTTTCTTT. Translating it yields CASSLFGTGITEAFF.

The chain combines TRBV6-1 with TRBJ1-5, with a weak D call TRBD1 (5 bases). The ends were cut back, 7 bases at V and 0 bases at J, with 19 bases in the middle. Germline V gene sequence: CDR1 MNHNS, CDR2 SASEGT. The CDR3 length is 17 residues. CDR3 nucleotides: TGTGCCAGCACTCCCCGACCAGGGTCATATAGCAATCAGCCCCAGCATTTT. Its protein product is CASTPRPGSYSNQPQHF.

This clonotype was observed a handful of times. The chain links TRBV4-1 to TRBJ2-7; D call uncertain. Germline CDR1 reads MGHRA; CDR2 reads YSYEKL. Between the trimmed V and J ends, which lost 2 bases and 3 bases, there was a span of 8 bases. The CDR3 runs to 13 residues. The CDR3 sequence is CASSQSTGYEQYF. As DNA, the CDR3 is TGCGCCAGCAGCCAATCGACGGGCTACGAGCAGTACTTC.

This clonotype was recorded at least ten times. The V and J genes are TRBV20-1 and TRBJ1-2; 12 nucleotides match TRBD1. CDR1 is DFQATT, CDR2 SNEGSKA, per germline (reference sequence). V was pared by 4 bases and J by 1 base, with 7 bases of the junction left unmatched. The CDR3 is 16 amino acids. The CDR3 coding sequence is TGCAGTGCTACCGGGACAGGGGGCCTCTTTAACTATGGCTACACCTTC. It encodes CSATGTGGLFNYGYTF.

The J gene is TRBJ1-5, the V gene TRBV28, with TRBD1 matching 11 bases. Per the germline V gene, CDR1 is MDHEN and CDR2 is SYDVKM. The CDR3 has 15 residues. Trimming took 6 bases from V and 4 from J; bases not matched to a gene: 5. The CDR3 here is CASRVGDRGNQPQHF. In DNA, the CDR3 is TGTGCCAGCAGGGTAGGGGACAGGGGGAATCAGCCCCAGCATTTT.

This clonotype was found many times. The CDR3, as DNA: TGTGCCAGCTCCGGGATCGGTTCTACGGAGCAGTACTTC. This translates into CASSGIGSTEQYF. J is TRBJ2-7 and V is TRBV6-1; TRBD2 is a possible D gene (5 bases). The germline V gene has CDR1 MNHNS and CDR2 SASEGT. The ends were cut back, 8 bases at V and 7 bases at J, with 18 bases in the middle. CDR3 length: 13 amino acids.

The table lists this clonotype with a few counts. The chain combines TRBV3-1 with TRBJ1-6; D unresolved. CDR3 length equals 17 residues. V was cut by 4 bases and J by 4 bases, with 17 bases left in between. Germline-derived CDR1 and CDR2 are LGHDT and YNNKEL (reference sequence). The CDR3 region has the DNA TGTGCCAGCAGCCCCCAAATGTCAGAGGTTTATAATTCACCCCTCCACTTT. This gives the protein CASSPQMSEVYNSPLHF.

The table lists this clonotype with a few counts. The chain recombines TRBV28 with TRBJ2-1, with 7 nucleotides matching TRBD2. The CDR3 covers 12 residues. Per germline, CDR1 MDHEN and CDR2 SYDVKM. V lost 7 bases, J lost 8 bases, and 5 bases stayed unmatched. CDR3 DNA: TGTGCCAGCAATGGGGGGGTGGATGAGCAGTTCTTC. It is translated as CASNGGVDEQFF.

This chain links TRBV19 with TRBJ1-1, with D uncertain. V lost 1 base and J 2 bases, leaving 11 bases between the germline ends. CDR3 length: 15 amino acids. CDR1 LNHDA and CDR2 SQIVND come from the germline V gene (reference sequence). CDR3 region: CASSIAGRQNTEAFF. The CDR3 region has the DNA TGTGCCAGTAGTATAGCCGGCCGACAAAACACTGAAGCTTTCTTT. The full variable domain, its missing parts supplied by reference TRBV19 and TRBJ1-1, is DGGITQSPKYLFRKEGQNVTLSCEQNLNHDAMYWYRQDPGQGLRLIYYSQIVNDFQKGDIAEGYSVSREKKESFPLTVTSAQKNPTAFYLCASSIAGRQNTEAFFGQGTRLTVV.

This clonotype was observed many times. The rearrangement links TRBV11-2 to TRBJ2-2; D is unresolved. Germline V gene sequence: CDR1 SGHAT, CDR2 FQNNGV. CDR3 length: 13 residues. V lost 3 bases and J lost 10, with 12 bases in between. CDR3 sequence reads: CASSLTDTLELFF. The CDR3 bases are TGTGCCAGCAGCTTGACCGATACCTTGGAGCTGTTTTTT.

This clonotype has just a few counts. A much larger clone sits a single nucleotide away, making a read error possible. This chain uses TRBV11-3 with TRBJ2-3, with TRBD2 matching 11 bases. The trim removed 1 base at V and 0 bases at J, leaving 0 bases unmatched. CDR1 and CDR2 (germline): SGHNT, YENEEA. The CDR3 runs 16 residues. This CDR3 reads CASSLGTSGSTDTQYF. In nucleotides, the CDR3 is TGTGCCAGCAGCTTAGGGACTAGCGGGAGCACAGATACGCAGTATTTT.

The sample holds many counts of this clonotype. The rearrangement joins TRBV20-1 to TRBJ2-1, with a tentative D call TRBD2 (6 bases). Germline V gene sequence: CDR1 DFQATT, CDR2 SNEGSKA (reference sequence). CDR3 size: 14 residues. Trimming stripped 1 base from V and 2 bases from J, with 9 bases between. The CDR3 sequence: CSARGRETYNEQFF. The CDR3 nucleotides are TGCAGTGCTAGAGGGAGGGAAACCTACAATGAGCAGTTCTTC.

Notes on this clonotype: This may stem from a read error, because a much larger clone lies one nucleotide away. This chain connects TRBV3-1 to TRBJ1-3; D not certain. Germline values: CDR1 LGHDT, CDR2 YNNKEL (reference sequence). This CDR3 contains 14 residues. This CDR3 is CASSPQSTGNTICF. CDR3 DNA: TGTGCCAGCAGCCCTCAGTCGACTGGAAACACCATATGTTTT.

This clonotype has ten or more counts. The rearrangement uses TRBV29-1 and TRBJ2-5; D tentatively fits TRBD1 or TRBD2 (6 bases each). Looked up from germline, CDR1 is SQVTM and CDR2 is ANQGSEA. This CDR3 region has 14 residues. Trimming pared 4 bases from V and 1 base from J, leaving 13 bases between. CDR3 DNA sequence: TGCAGCGTTGTGGATAGGGGGGTCCAAGAGACCCAGTACTTC. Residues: CSVVDRGVQETQYF.